This TCR beta chain is from a study of OX40 agonist ivuxolimab in advanced cancers. Across the whole study: At 0.01 to 10 mg/kg, ivuxolimab was administered intravenously to patients every 2 weeks. Whole-study results and caveats: Clonal expansion was among the lowest in partial responders at 0.1-3.0 mg/kg, especially CD8+. Antigen targets of the expanded peripheral T cells went undetermined.

In the case of this clone: Antigen specificity is unknown.

Clones were read by immunoSEQ multiplex PCR, and TCRdb kept only the in-frame ones, dropping some. The data show some 73,000 clones, about 86% seen once. The germline CDR1 and CDR2 sequences are SNHLY and FYNNEI. This CDR3 comprises 13 residues. The TCR originated in an adult with an advanced solid tumor such as melanoma, head and neck, liver or kidney cancer. The sample here was CD4+ or CD8+ T cells sorted from blood, taken in a trial of the OX40 agonist ivuxolimab. The chain is built from TRBV2 and TRBJ1-6; D might be TRBD1 (5 bases). The CDR3 loop reads CAGGGDYNSPLHF. The CDR3, as DNA: TGTGCGGGGGGGGGAGATTATAATTCACCCCTCCACTTT.